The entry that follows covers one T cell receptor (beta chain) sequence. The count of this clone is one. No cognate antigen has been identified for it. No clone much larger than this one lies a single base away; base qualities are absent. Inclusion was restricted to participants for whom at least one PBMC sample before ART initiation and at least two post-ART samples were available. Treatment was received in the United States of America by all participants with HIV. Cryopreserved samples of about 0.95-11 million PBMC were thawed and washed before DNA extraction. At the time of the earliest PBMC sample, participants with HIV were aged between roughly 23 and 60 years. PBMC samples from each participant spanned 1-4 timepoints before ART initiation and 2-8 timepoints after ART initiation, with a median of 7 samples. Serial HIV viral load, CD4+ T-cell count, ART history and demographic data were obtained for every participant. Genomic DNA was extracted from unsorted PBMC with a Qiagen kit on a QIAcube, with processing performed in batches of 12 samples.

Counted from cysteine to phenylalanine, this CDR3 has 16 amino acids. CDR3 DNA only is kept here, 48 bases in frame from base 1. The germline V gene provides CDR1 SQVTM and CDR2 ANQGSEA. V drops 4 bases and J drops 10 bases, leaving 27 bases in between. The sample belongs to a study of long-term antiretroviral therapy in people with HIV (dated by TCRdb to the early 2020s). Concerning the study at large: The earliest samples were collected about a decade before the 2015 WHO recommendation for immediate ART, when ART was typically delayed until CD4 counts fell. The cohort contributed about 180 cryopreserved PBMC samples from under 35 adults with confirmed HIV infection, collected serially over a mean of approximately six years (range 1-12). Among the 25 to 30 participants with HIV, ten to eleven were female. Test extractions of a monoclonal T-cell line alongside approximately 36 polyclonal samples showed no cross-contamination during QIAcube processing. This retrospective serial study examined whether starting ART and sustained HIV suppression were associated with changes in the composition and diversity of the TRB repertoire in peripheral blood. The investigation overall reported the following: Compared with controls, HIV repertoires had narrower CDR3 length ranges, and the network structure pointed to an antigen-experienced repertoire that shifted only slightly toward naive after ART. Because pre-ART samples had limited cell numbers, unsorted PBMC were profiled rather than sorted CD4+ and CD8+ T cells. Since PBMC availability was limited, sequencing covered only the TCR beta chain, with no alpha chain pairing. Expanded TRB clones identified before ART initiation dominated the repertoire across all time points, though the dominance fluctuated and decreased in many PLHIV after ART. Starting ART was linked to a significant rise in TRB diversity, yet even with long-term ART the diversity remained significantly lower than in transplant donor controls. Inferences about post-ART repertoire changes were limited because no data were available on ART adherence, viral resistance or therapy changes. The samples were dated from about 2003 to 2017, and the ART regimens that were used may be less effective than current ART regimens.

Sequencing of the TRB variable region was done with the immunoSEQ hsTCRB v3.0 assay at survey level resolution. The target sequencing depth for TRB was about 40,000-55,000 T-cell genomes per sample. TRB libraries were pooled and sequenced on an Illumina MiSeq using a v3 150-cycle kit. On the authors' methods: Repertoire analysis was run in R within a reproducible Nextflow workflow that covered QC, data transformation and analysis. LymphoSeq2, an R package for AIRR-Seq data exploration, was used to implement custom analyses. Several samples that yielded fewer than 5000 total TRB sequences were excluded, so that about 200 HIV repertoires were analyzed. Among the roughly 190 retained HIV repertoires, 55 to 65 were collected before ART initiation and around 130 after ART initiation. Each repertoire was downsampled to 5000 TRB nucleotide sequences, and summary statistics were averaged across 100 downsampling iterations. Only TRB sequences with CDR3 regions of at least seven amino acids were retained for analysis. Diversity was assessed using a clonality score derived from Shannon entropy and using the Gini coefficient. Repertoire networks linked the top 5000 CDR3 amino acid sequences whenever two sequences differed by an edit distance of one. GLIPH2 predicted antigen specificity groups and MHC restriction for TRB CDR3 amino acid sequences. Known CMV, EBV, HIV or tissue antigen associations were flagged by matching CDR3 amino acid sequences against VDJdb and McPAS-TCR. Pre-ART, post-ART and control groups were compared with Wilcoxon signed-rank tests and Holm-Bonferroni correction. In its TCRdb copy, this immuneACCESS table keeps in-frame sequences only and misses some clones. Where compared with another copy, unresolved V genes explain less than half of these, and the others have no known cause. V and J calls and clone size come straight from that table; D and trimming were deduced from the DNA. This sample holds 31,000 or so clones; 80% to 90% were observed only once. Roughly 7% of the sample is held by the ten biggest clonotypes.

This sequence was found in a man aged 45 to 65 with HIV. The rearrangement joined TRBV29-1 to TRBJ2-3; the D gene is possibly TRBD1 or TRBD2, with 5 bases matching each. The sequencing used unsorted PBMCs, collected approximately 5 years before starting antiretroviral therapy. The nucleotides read TGCAGCGTTGTGCGGATCCGGGGACCCCAGAAGGTCCCGCAGTATTTT. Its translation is CSVVRIRGPQKVPQYF.